This TCR beta chain was obtained from a study of identical twins. This clonotype was seen a few times. From the 5' RACE reads, TCRdb called clonotypes with MiXCR, one entry per CDR3 protein. The sample carries some 500,000 distinct CDR3 sequences, 14% recorded once. Looked up from germline, CDR1 is LNHNV and CDR2 is YYDKDF (reference sequence). The V and J ends lost 4 bases and 2 bases respectively, with 24 bases between them. This CDR3 has 19 amino acids. Another study also made use of these data, one on yellow fever vaccine responses in identical twins.

The genes are TRBV15 and TRBJ2-1; D may be TRBD1 (6 bases). Source material: CD4+ T cells sorted from blood. This TCR was recovered from a woman younger than 30 in good health. For the CDR3, the DNA is TGTGCCACCAGCACCCTACGCGACAGGTCTTCAAGACCCTACAATGAGCAGTTCTTC. This encodes CATSTLRDRSSRPYNEQFF.